This is a list of T cell receptor beta chains from one sample in a study of T cell responses to AZD1222 COVID-19 vaccine. Profiled with immunoSEQ multiplex PCR; TCRdb holds only in-frame clones, not every one. The data show 79,000 or so clones, roughly 87% seen once. The sequences come from peripheral blood, collected 28 days after the second AZD1222 dose. These receptors were collected from an adult who received the AZD1222 COVID-19 vaccine. Each CDR3 is given with its conserved first and last residue. The order of the fields is D gene, J gene, clone size, V gene, CDR3 protein, CDR3 DNA. D genes are given only for firm matches. Clone size is given for some rows only: seen once, a few or many times, or a class if the clone is expanded.

d_gene: .; j_gene: TRBJ1-6; abundance: .; v_gene: TRBV5-4; CDR3aa: CASSRGRVNSPLHF; CDR3nt: TGTGCCAGCAGTCGTGGGCGAGTTAATTCACCCCTCCACTTT
d_gene: .; j_gene: TRBJ1-2; abundance: once; v_gene: TRBV29-1; CDR3aa: CSVVEGSLYGYTF; CDR3nt: TGCAGCGTTGTAGAGGGGTCGTTATATGGCTACACCTTC
d_gene: TRBD1; j_gene: TRBJ1-1; abundance: .; v_gene: TRBV6-5; CDR3aa: CASSYSRTGWTEAFF; CDR3nt: TGTGCCAGCAGTTACTCCAGGACAGGGTGGACTGAAGCTTTCTTT
d_gene: .; j_gene: TRBJ1-1; abundance: .; v_gene: TRBV30; CDR3aa: CAWSGLAGPKRAEAFF; CDR3nt: TGTGCCTGGAGTGGCTTGGCGGGCCCAAAGCGGGCTGAAGCTTTCTTT
d_gene: .; j_gene: TRBJ1-2; abundance: .; v_gene: TRBV6-5; CDR3aa: CASSYSVLGLGGYTF; CDR3nt: TGTGCCAGCAGTTACTCAGTTCTGGGGCTTGGTGGCTACACCTTC
d_gene: .; j_gene: TRBJ2-7; abundance: .; v_gene: TRBV28; CDR3aa: CASSTSLREQYF; CDR3nt: TGTGCCAGCAGTACGTCACTCCGGGAGCAGTACTTC
d_gene: TRBD1; j_gene: TRBJ1-4; abundance: .; v_gene: TRBV5-4; CDR3aa: CASSFSQGAGEKLFF; CDR3nt: TGTGCCAGCAGCTTCAGTCAGGGGGCGGGTGAAAAACTGTTTTTT
d_gene: .; j_gene: TRBJ2-5; abundance: .; v_gene: TRBV6-5; CDR3aa: CASSSLGGEETQYF; CDR3nt: TGTGCCAGCAGTTCCCTAGGTGGAGAAGAGACCCAGTACTTC
d_gene: TRBD1; j_gene: TRBJ1-1; abundance: .; v_gene: TRBV6-5; CDR3aa: CASSNRRTGDTEAFF; CDR3nt: TGTGCCAGCAGTAACCGGAGGACAGGAGACACTGAAGCTTTCTTT
d_gene: TRBD2; j_gene: TRBJ2-1; abundance: .; v_gene: TRBV7-9; CDR3aa: CASSLAGGTSYNEQFF; CDR3nt: TGTGCCAGCAGCCTAGCGGGGGGGACCTCCTACAATGAGCAGTTCTTC
d_gene: .; j_gene: TRBJ1-2; abundance: .; v_gene: TRBV2; CDR3aa: CASSVGESLLANYGYTF; CDR3nt: TGTGCCAGCAGTGTCGGGGAAAGTCTACTAGCTAACTATGGCTACACCTTC
d_gene: .; j_gene: TRBJ2-7; abundance: .; v_gene: TRBV10-3; CDR3aa: CAISDGRDYEQYF; CDR3nt: TGTGCCATCAGTGACGGCAGAGACTACGAGCAGTACTTC
d_gene: TRBD2; j_gene: TRBJ2-1; abundance: .; v_gene: TRBV9; CDR3aa: CASSVGPSGGAPNEQFF; CDR3nt: TGTGCCAGCAGCGTAGGGCCTAGCGGGGGGGCCCCCAATGAGCAGTTCTTC
d_gene: .; j_gene: TRBJ2-3; abundance: .; v_gene: TRBV7-9; CDR3aa: CASSSAAGAGDTQYF; CDR3nt: TGTGCCAGCAGCTCGGCGGCAGGGGCAGGAGATACGCAGTATTTT
d_gene: TRBD1; j_gene: TRBJ2-2; abundance: .; v_gene: TRBV10-3; CDR3aa: CATTGDSIGELFF; CDR3nt: TGTGCCACCACAGGGGATTCGATCGGGGAGCTGTTTTTT
d_gene: .; j_gene: TRBJ2-7; abundance: .; v_gene: TRBV29-1; CDR3aa: CSVRDTTNSYEQYF; CDR3nt: TGCAGCGTTCGGGACACGACAAACTCCTACGAGCAGTACTTC
d_gene: .; j_gene: TRBJ1-5; abundance: few; v_gene: TRBV5-8; CDR3aa: CASSLGRPTDTQPQHF; CDR3nt: TGTGCCAGCAGCTTGGGTCGACCGACAGATACACAGCCCCAGCATTTT
d_gene: TRBD1; j_gene: TRBJ1-5; abundance: .; v_gene: TRBV20-1; CDR3aa: CSASEQGGVNQPQHF; CDR3nt: TGCAGTGCTAGTGAACAGGGGGGAGTCAATCAGCCCCAGCATTTT
d_gene: .; j_gene: TRBJ1-6; abundance: .; v_gene: TRBV5-4; CDR3aa: CASSADLDSSYSPLHF; CDR3nt: TGTGCCAGCAGCGCGGACCTGGACAGTTCTTATTCACCCCTCCACTTT
d_gene: TRBD1; j_gene: TRBJ1-1; abundance: .; v_gene: TRBV5-1; CDR3aa: CASSDGQANTEAFF; CDR3nt: TGCGCCAGCAGCGACGGACAGGCAAACACTGAAGCTTTCTTT
d_gene: TRBD1; j_gene: TRBJ1-5; abundance: .; v_gene: TRBV6-1; CDR3aa: CASSEMATGSQPQHF; CDR3nt: TGTGCCAGCAGTGAAATGGCGACAGGGAGTCAGCCCCAGCATTTT
d_gene: TRBD2; j_gene: TRBJ2-7; abundance: .; v_gene: TRBV30; CDR3aa: CAWSLIAGGSYEQYF; CDR3nt: TGTGCCTGGAGTCTCATAGCGGGGGGCTCCTACGAGCAGTACTTC
d_gene: TRBD1; j_gene: TRBJ2-2; abundance: .; v_gene: TRBV7-7; CDR3aa: CASRGTAVNTGELFF; CDR3nt: TGTGCTAGCAGGGGGACAGCTGTGAACACCGGGGAGCTGTTTTTT
d_gene: TRBD1; j_gene: TRBJ1-5; abundance: once; v_gene: TRBV7-9; CDR3aa: CASSLLQGGNQPQHF; CDR3nt: TGTGCCAGCAGCTTGTTACAGGGGGGCAATCAGCCCCAGCATTTT
d_gene: .; j_gene: TRBJ1-1; abundance: .; v_gene: TRBV23-1; CDR3aa: CASSRIRFGGTEAFF; CDR3nt: TGCGCCAGCAGTCGAATCCGGTTTGGGGGCACTGAAGCTTTCTTT
d_gene: .; j_gene: TRBJ1-1; abundance: .; v_gene: TRBV6-1; CDR3aa: CASSESVNTEAFF; CDR3nt: TGTGCCAGCAGTGAGAGTGTGAACACTGAAGCTTTCTTT
d_gene: .; j_gene: TRBJ2-7; abundance: .; v_gene: TRBV29-1; CDR3aa: CSVEDGQSYEQYF; CDR3nt: TGCAGCGTTGAAGACGGACAGTCCTACGAGCAGTACTTC
d_gene: .; j_gene: TRBJ2-2; abundance: .; v_gene: TRBV7-7; CDR3aa: CAWGRDWAGELFF; CDR3nt: TGTGCATGGGGCAGGGACTGGGCCGGGGAGCTGTTTTTT
d_gene: TRBD2; j_gene: TRBJ2-3; abundance: .; v_gene: TRBV15; CDR3aa: CATRAAAGSTDTQYF; CDR3nt: TGTGCCACCAGGGCCGCAGCGGGGAGCACAGATACGCAGTATTTT
d_gene: .; j_gene: TRBJ2-7; abundance: .; v_gene: TRBV19; CDR3aa: CASTLRAGNMYEQYF; CDR3nt: TGTGCCAGTACTCTGCGGGCAGGGAATATGTACGAGCAGTACTTC
d_gene: TRBD1; j_gene: TRBJ1-5; abundance: few; v_gene: TRBV6-6; CDR3aa: CASSYPGQGSNQPQHF; CDR3nt: TGTGCCAGCAGTTACCCAGGACAGGGGAGCAATCAGCCCCAGCATTTT
d_gene: .; j_gene: TRBJ1-2; abundance: .; v_gene: TRBV13; CDR3aa: CASSLGLTLQGGYTF; CDR3nt: TGTGCCAGCAGCTTAGGCTTAACACTTCAAGGTGGCTACACCTTC
d_gene: TRBD2; j_gene: TRBJ2-5; abundance: .; v_gene: TRBV28; CDR3aa: CASSNLGEGGGAQETQYF; CDR3nt: TGTGCCAGCAGTAATCTTGGGGAGGGCGGGGGGGCCCAAGAGACCCAGTACTTC
d_gene: .; j_gene: TRBJ1-1; abundance: .; v_gene: TRBV18; CDR3aa: CASSPDFLTEAFF; CDR3nt: TGTGCCAGCTCACCTGATTTTTTGACTGAAGCTTTCTTT
d_gene: .; j_gene: TRBJ2-2; abundance: .; v_gene: TRBV4-1; CDR3aa: CASSHTSRETGELFF; CDR3nt: TGCGCCAGCAGCCACACAAGTCGTGAAACCGGGGAGCTGTTTTTT
d_gene: .; j_gene: TRBJ1-2; abundance: .; v_gene: TRBV5-1; CDR3aa: CASSGGSLYGYTF; CDR3nt: TGCGCCAGCAGCGGCGGGTCTTTATATGGCTACACCTTC
d_gene: .; j_gene: TRBJ2-7; abundance: .; v_gene: TRBV28; CDR3aa: CASSKGPYYEQYF; CDR3nt: TGTGCCAGCAGTAAGGGGCCCTACTACGAGCAGTACTTC
d_gene: .; j_gene: TRBJ2-5; abundance: once; v_gene: TRBV15; CDR3aa: CATSRVWGARETQYF; CDR3nt: TGTGCCACCAGCAGAGTCTGGGGGGCCAGAGAGACCCAGTACTTC
d_gene: TRBD1; j_gene: TRBJ1-5; abundance: .; v_gene: TRBV7-9; CDR3aa: CASSLSTGHQPQHF; CDR3nt: TGTGCCAGCAGCCTATCGACAGGGCATCAGCCCCAGCATTTT
d_gene: TRBD1; j_gene: TRBJ1-5; abundance: .; v_gene: TRBV19; CDR3aa: CASSIGGGGTGQPQHF; CDR3nt: TGTGCCAGTAGTATAGGCGGAGGGGGCACAGGTCAGCCCCAGCATTTT
d_gene: TRBD1; j_gene: TRBJ1-1; abundance: .; v_gene: TRBV18; CDR3aa: CASSGDSQNTEAFF; CDR3nt: TGTGCCAGCTCAGGGGACAGCCAGAACACTGAAGCTTTCTTT
d_gene: TRBD1; j_gene: TRBJ2-2; abundance: .; v_gene: TRBV3-1/TRBV3-2; CDR3aa: CASSRWTGMDTGELFF; CDR3nt: TGTGCCAGCAGCCGCTGGACAGGGATGGACACCGGGGAGCTGTTTTTT
d_gene: TRBD1; j_gene: TRBJ1-6; abundance: .; v_gene: TRBV5-1; CDR3aa: CASSLGQGSSPLHF; CDR3nt: TGCGCCAGCAGCTTGGGACAGGGTAGCTCACCCCTCCACTTT
d_gene: .; j_gene: TRBJ1-5; abundance: .; v_gene: TRBV11-2; CDR3aa: CASSLVDSPNQPQHF; CDR3nt: TGTGCCAGCAGCTTAGTTGACAGCCCCAATCAGCCCCAGCATTTT
d_gene: .; j_gene: TRBJ1-5; abundance: .; v_gene: TRBV19; CDR3aa: CASRTDSSSNQPQHF; CDR3nt: TGTGCCAGTAGGACTGACAGTTCTAGCAATCAGCCCCAGCATTTT
d_gene: .; j_gene: TRBJ2-1; abundance: .; v_gene: TRBV4-3; CDR3aa: CASSQEGGSSYNEQFF; CDR3nt: TGCGCCAGCAGCCAGGAAGGGGGAAGCTCCTACAATGAGCAGTTCTTC
d_gene: .; j_gene: TRBJ2-5; abundance: .; v_gene: TRBV5-1; CDR3aa: CASSLKYQETQYF; CDR3nt: TGCGCCAGCAGCCTTAAGTACCAAGAGACCCAGTACTTC
d_gene: TRBD2; j_gene: TRBJ2-3; abundance: .; v_gene: TRBV4-3; CDR3aa: CASSQDASGGSTDTQYF; CDR3nt: TGCGCCAGCAGCCAAGATGCTAGCGGGGGAAGCACAGATACGCAGTATTTT
d_gene: .; j_gene: TRBJ1-1; abundance: .; v_gene: TRBV12-2; CDR3aa: CASRLRLSEAFF; CDR3nt: TGTGCAAGTCGCTTAAGGTTAAGTGAAGCTTTCTTT
d_gene: .; j_gene: TRBJ2-1; abundance: .; v_gene: TRBV6-2/TRBV6-3; CDR3aa: CASSYHRGYNEQFF; CDR3nt: TGTGCCAGCAGTTACCACCGGGGGTACAATGAGCAGTTCTTC
d_gene: TRBD1; j_gene: TRBJ1-1; abundance: .; v_gene: TRBV5-4; CDR3aa: CASSQQGGLRNTEAFF; CDR3nt: TGTGCCAGCAGCCAACAGGGGGGCTTGAGGAACACTGAAGCTTTCTTT
d_gene: .; j_gene: TRBJ1-6; abundance: .; v_gene: TRBV19; CDR3aa: CASKNRGSYNSPLHF; CDR3nt: TGTGCCAGTAAAAATCGCGGCTCCTATAATTCACCCCTCCACTTT
d_gene: .; j_gene: TRBJ2-3; abundance: .; v_gene: TRBV28; CDR3aa: CASSLPRWAQYF; CDR3nt: TGTGCCAGCAGTTTGCCCCGGTGGGCGCAGTATTTT